This TCR beta chain originates from a study of blood T cell repertoires in COVID-19. Study context: Acute and convalescent COVID-19 samples came from the United States, Italy and Spain.

Participants spanned ages about 18 to 90 years and resided in 20 to 30 US areas. Membership in each cohort depended on participant-reported clinical history. As handled by the study authors: Amplification from reference gene primers served as the basis for estimated nucleated cell counts. The repertoire was sequenced with immunoSEQ multiplex PCR; TCRdb's copy has only in-frame clones and lacks some. V and J calls and clone size are as listed in that table; D and trimming were resolved from the DNA. The sample lists about 300,000 clones, 85% occurring once. The V end was cut by 8 bases, the J end by 5 bases, with 16 bases between. Per the germline V gene, CDR1 is MDHEN and CDR2 is SYDVKM. This CDR3 has 13 amino acids.

The chain is built from TRBV28 and TRBJ2-7; D is perhaps TRBD2 (5 bases). Input material: PBMCs or T cells enriched from blood (not recorded which). This TCR was sampled from a woman in her twenties or thirties who had been exposed to COVID-19. CDR3 sequence (DNA): TGTGCCAGCGCGGGTCCAATTGGTCACGAGCAGTACTTC. It translates to CASAGPIGHEQYF. The whole variable domain, filled in from reference TRBV28 and TRBJ2-7, reads DVKVTQSSRYLVKRTGEKVFLECVQDMDHENMFWYRQDPGLGLRLIYFSYDVKMKEKGDIPEGYSVSREKKERFSLILESASTNQTSMYLCASAGPIGHEQYFGPGTRLTVT.